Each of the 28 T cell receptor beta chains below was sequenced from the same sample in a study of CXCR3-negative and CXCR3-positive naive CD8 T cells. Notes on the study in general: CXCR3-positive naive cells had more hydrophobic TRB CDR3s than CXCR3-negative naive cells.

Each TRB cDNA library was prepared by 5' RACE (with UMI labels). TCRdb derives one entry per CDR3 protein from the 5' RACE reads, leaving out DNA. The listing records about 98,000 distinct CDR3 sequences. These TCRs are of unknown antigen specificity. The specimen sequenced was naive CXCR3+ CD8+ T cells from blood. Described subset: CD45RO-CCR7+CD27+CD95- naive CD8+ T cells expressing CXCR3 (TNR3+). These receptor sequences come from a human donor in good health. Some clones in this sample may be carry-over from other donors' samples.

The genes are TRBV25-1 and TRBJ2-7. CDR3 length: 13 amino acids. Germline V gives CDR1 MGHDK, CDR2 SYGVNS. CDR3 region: CASSEGITYEQYF.

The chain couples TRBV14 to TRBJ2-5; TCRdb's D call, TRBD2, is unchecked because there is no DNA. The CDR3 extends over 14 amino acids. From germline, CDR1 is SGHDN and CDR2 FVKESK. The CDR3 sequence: CASSQSGPRETQYF.

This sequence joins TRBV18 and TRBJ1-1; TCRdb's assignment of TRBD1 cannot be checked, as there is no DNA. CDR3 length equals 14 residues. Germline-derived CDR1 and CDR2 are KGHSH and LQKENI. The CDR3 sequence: CASSPVRDGTEAFF.

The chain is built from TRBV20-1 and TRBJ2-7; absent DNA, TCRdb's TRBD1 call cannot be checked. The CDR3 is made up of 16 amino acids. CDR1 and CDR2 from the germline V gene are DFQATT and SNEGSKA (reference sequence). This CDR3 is CSARDLGTGDSYEQYF.

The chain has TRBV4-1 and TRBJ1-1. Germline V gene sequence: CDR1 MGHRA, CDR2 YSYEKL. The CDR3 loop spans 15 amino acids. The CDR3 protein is CASSQAGGRVTEAFF.

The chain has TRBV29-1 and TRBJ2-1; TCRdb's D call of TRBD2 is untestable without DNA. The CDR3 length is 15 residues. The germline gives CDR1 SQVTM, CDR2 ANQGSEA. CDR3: CSAPEAGGSYNEQFF.

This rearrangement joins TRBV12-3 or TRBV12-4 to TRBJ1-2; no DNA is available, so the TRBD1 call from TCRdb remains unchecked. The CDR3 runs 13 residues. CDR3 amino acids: CASSRDNHYGYTF.

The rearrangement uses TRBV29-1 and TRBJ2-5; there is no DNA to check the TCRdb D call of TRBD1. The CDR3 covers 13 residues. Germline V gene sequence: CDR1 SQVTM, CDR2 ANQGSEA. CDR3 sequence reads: CSAETGGLETQYF.

Here the CDR3 reads CASRGQGKDTQYF. V usage is TRBV12-3 or TRBV12-4 and J usage is TRBJ2-3; TCRdb lists TRBD1, though no DNA is available to test this call. The CDR3 loop spans 13 amino acids.

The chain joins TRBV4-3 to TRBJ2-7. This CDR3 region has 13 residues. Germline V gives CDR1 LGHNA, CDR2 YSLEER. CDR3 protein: CASSRVGTHEQYF.

The CDR3 loop reads CASNGVGALDEQYF. V is TRBV2 and J is TRBJ2-7; TCRdb picks TRBD2, but there is no DNA to check that call. CDR1 is SNHLY, CDR2 FYNNEI, per germline. This CDR3 is 14 amino acids long.

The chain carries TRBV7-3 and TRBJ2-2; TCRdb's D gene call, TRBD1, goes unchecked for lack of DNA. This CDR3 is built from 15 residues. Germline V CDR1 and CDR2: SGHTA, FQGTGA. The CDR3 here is CASTLRGGDTGELFF. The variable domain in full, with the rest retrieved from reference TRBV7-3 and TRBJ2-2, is GAGVSQTPSNKVTEKGKYVELRCDPISGHTALYWYRQSLGQGPEFLIYFQGTGAADDSGLPNDRFFAVRPEGSVSTLKIQRTERGDSAVYLCASTLRGGDTGELFFGEGSRLTVL.

The CDR3 loop is CASSPGTSIEQYF. The chain carries TRBV7-6 and TRBJ2-7; TCRdb selects TRBD1, and the lack of DNA leaves this call unchecked. CDR1 is SGHVS and CDR2 is FNYEAQ in the germline V gene. The CDR3 consists of 13 residues.

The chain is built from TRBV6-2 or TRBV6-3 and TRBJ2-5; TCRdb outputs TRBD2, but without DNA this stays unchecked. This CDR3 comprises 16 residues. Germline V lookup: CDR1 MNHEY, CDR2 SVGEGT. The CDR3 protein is CASSSGLAGPLETQYF.

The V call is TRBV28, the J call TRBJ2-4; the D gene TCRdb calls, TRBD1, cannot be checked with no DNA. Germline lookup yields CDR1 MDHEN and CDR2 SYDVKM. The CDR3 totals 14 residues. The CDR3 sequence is CASSSTPDLNIQYF.

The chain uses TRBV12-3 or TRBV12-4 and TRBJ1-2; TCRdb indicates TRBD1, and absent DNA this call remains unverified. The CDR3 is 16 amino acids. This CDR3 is CASTQYPRDSLYGYTF.

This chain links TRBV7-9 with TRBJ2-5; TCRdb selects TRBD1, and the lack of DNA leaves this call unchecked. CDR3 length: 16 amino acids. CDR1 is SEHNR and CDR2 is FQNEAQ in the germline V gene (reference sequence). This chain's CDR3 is CASSSTETGKLETQYF. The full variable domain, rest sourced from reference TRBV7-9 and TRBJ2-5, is DTGVSQNPRHKITKRGQNVTFRCDPISEHNRLYWYRQTLGQGPEFLTYFQNEAQLEKSRLLSDRFSAERPKGSFSTLEIQRTEQGDSAMYLCASSSTETGKLETQYFGPGTRLLVL.

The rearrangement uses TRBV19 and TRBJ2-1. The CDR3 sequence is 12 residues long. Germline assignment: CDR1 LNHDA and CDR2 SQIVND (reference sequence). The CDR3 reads CASSIGQTEQFF.

CDR3 in amino acids: CASSHQRGGSNEQFF. The chain employs TRBV4-1 and TRBJ2-1; TCRdb proposes TRBD2, but this gene call is untestable without DNA. CDR3 length: 15 residues. From germline, CDR1 is MGHRA and CDR2 YSYEKL.

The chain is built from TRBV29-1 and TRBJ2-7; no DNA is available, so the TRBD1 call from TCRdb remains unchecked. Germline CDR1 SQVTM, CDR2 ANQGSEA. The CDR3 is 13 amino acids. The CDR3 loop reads CSVEGDRDYEQYF.

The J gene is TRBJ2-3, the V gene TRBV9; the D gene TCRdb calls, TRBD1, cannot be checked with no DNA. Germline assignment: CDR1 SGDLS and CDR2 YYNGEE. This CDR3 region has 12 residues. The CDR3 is CASSGDRATQYF.

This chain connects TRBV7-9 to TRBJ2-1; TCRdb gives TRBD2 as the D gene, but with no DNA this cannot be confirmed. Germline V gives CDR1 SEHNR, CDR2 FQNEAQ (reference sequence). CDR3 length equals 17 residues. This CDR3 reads CASSPGTSGFPYNEQFF.

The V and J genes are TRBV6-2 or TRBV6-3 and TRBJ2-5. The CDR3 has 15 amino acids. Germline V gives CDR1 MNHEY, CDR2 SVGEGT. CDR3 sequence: CASSYFFRSQETQYF.

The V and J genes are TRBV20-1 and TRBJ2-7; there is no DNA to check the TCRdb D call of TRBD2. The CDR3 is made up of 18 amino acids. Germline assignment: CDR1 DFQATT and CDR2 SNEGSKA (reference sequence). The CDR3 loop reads CSARDELAGGPNSYEQYF.

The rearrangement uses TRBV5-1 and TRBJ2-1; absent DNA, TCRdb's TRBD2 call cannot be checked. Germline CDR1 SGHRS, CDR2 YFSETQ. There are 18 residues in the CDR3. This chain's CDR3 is CASSLGQRGLAGYNEQFF.

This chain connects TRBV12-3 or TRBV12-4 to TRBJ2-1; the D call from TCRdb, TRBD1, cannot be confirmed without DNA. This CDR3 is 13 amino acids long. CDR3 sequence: CASSGQGSHEQFF.

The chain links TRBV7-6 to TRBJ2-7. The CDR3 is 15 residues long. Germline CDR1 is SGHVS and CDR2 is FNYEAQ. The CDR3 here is CASSLDRGNSYEQHF.

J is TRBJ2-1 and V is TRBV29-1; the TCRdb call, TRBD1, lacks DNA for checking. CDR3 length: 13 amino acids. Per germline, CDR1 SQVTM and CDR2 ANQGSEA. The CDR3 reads CSVPGGARNEQFF.